This TCR beta chain was documented in a study of blood T cell dynamics during melanoma immunotherapy. Study-wide results and caveats: Disease-control patients' PBMC repertoires became either more clonal or more diverse at W3.

In the case of this clone: As yet, its antigen is unknown.

Libraries were prepared by immunoSEQ multiplex PCR; TCRdb keeps only in-frame clonotypes and omits some of them. The sample carries about 10,000 clones, roughly 80% recorded once. Time point specified: pre-treatment baseline. The CDR3 spans 15 residues. CDR1 MNHEY and CDR2 SVGAGI come from the germline V gene. V dropped 2 bases and J dropped 3 bases, with 13 bases sitting between them. The chain carries TRBV6-5 and TRBJ2-5; tentative D call: TRBD1 (6 bases). The origin of this receptor is a human donor with melanoma. Sequencing was performed on blood, taken from a patient treated with checkpoint blockade. CDR3 DNA sequence: TGTGCCAGCAGTTACCCCGGACAGTTTAAAGAGACCCAGTACTTC. It codes for CASSYPGQFKETQYF.